This T cell receptor beta chain originates from a study of OX40 agonist ivuxolimab in advanced cancers. Germline V lookup: CDR1 LGHNA, CDR2 YSLEER. V shed 4 bases and J 0 bases; nucleotides not matched to a gene: 11. CDR3 length equals 18 residues. Only in-frame clones appear in the TCRdb table, and some are missing; sequencing was by immunoSEQ multiplex PCR. The sample includes 70,000 or so clones, approximately 82% seen only once; the top ten take 1.1%. Specimen: CD4+ or CD8+ T cells sorted from blood, collected in a trial of the OX40 agonist ivuxolimab. The chain carries TRBV4-3 and TRBJ2-2; TRBD1 agrees at 7 bases. The receptor's source is an adult with an advanced solid tumor such as melanoma, head and neck, liver or kidney cancer. The CDR3 protein is CASSRPPGQKTNTGELFF. In nucleotides, the CDR3 is TGCGCCAGCAGCCGACCTCCGGGACAGAAGACGAACACCGGGGAGCTGTTTTTT.